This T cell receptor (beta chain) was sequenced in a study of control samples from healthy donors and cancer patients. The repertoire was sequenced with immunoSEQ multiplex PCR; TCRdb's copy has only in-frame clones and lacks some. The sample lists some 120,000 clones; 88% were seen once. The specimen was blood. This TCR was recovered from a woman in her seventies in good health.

The chain's CDR3 is CAIRIIRDSSNYGYTF. The CDR3 coding sequence is TGTGCCATCAGGATCATCCGGGACAGCAGCAACTATGGCTACACCTTC. The rearrangement uses TRBV10-3 and TRBJ1-2, with 7 bases fitting TRBD1. The CDR3 runs 16 residues. V lost 6 bases and J lost 2; bases outside the gene matches: 12. Germline assignment: CDR1 ENHRY and CDR2 SYGVKD.